A selection of T cell receptor beta chains follows, all from one sample in a study of human CD8 memory T cell subsets. Using the 5' RACE reads, TCRdb records one entry per CDR3 protein without DNA. The sample has about 10,000 distinct CDR3 sequences. The sequenced sample was CD8+ T cells from PBMCs. The receptors here all came from a human donor in good health. Both conserved end residues are part of each CDR3. Size is stated for part of the rows, as once, few or many counts, or as a class when the clone is expanded.

length | J | size | V | CDR3
13 | TRBJ1-2 | large | TRBV28 | CASSRDQYYGYTF
14 | TRBJ1-1 | NA | TRBV7-6 | CASSPGTANTEAFF
13 | TRBJ2-3 | NA | TRBV4-2 | CASSQDRGATQYF
17 | TRBJ2-7 | NA | TRBV6-2/TRBV6-3 | CASSYPRIAGDTYEQYF
15 | TRBJ1-5 | large | TRBV5-5 | CASSWGTGLGQPQHF
17 | TRBJ2-4 | NA | TRBV7-2 | CASSLPGQGAFGNIQYF
14 | TRBJ1-5 | NA | TRBV11-2 | CASSPDSLLQPQHF
16 | TRBJ1-5 | NA | TRBV6-1 | CASSETDGARHQPQHF
16 | TRBJ1-2 | medium-sized | TRBV25-1 | CARKARDREQEYGYTF
13 | TRBJ2-7 | NA | TRBV20-1 | CSANSARAYEQYF
13 | TRBJ1-5 | NA | TRBV6-2/TRBV6-3 | CASSSGGIQPQHF
15 | TRBJ1-2 | NA | TRBV27 | CASSVQGGIWSGYTF
14 | TRBJ2-7 | NA | TRBV14 | CASSQLGFSYEQYF
16 | TRBJ1-2 | NA | TRBV15 | CATSSAGQGQTEGYTF
15 | TRBJ1-4 | NA | TRBV7-8 | CASSLETGWDEKLFF
15 | TRBJ2-7 | NA | TRBV7-9 | CASSLAGTKVYEQYF
18 | TRBJ2-3 | NA | TRBV21-1 | CASSKEESKREIPDTQYF
17 | TRBJ2-2 | NA | TRBV7-6 | CASSFRGGRANTGELFF
16 | TRBJ2-7 | NA | TRBV2 | CASTHGGTSSSYEQYF
13 | TRBJ2-7 | NA | TRBV5-1 | CASSLDTRYEQYF
15 | TRBJ2-1 | NA | TRBV7-9 | CASSRDRPSYNEQFF
15 | TRBJ1-1 | NA | TRBV6-1 | CASFLRQGMNTEAFF
14 | TRBJ2-2 | medium-sized | TRBV6-5 | CASSYSSRSGELFF
18 | TRBJ1-1 | medium-sized | TRBV7-9 | CASSYLRRDRAMNTEAFF
15 | TRBJ2-2 | NA | TRBV13 | CASSLGAGSTGELFF
15 | TRBJ1-2 | NA | TRBV30 | CAWAPPGQRRNGYTF
16 | TRBJ1-6 | NA | TRBV13 | CASSLLQSSYNSPLHF
14 | TRBJ1-1 | medium-sized | TRBV5-1 | CASSPREAGTEAFF
16 | TRBJ2-7 | NA | TRBV28 | CASRPSSSGLNYEQYF
14 | TRBJ1-5 | NA | TRBV19 | CASSIRVLGQPQHF
17 | TRBJ2-1 | NA | TRBV12-3/TRBV12-4 | CASSRLTRGGVYNEQFF
16 | TRBJ2-3 | NA | TRBV10-3 | CAVRPSGDSSQDTQYF
16 | TRBJ2-3 | NA | TRBV27 | CASSNPSGTDPDTQYF
14 | TRBJ2-1 | NA | TRBV7-6 | CASSRGLAGNEQFF
15 | TRBJ1-5 | NA | TRBV7-8 | CASSLRDYSNQPQHF
16 | TRBJ2-1 | medium-sized | TRBV7-9 | CASSPQRAGNYNEQFF
14 | TRBJ1-1 | NA | TRBV19 | CASSIPNGETEAFF
15 | TRBJ2-1 | NA | TRBV7-2 | CASRSRLAAYNEQFF
11 | TRBJ1-2 | NA | TRBV12-3/TRBV12-4 | CASRLAYGYTF
15 | TRBJ2-2 | NA | TRBV29-1 | CSVEATGGGTGELFF
15 | TRBJ1-2 | NA | TRBV3-1 | CASSQGGFGLDGYTF
14 | TRBJ1-1 | NA | TRBV15 | CATSSRGTGTEAFF
14 | TRBJ2-7 | NA | TRBV28 | CASSQGQGSYEQYF
16 | TRBJ2-7 | large | TRBV4-3 | CASSQGAGEENYEQYF
16 | TRBJ1-5 | NA | TRBV12-3/TRBV12-4 | CASSFVGPFSNQPQHF
13 | TRBJ2-7 | NA | TRBV28 | CASRPLSRDEQYF
15 | TRBJ2-1 | large | TRBV28 | CASSLSSGLNNEQFF
14 | TRBJ1-2 | NA | TRBV11-2 | CASSLNPEYYGYTF
14 | TRBJ1-5 | NA | TRBV20-1 | CSAREGIGIGPQHF
15 | TRBJ1-2 | NA | TRBV9 | CASSVIPAGNYGYTF
16 | TRBJ1-2 | NA | TRBV4-1 | CASSQDPGGTNYGYTF
15 | TRBJ2-1 | NA | TRBV2 | CASSVGLGVYNEQFF
12 | TRBJ1-1 | NA | TRBV10-3 | CAISEWNTEAFF